These 24 T cell receptor beta chains share one sample of origin, sequenced in a study of T cells in localized non-small cell lung cancer. Generated by immunoSEQ multiplex PCR, the TCRdb table keeps only in-frame clones and is missing some. The sample has roughly 70,000 clones, 86% seen once. Sequences were derived from peripheral blood, sampled before any cancer treatment. The receptor set was obtained from a male donor at least 60 years old with stage III squamous cell lung carcinoma.

V gene TRBV6-1 combines with J gene TRBJ2-1; TRBD1 agrees at 9 bases. The CDR3 is 14 amino acids. The V gene's germline CDR1 is MNHNS and CDR2 SASEGT. J lost 9 bases, V lost 6 bases, and 9 bases had no gene match. The CDR3 nucleotides are TGTGCCAGCAGCCCGGGACAGGGATGGCGTGAGCAGTTCTTC. Translating gives CASSPGQGWREQFF.

The chain links TRBV30 to TRBJ1-1; 7 bases are a match to TRBD1. V trimming: 5 bases; J trimming: 3 bases; junction bases outside the gene matches: 0. The CDR3 is 11 residues long. CDR1 and CDR2 (germline): GTSNPN, SVGIG (reference sequence). The chain's CDR3 is CAWDRDTEAFF. CDR3 in DNA: TGTGCCTGGGACAGGGACACTGAAGCTTTCTTT. Full variable domain (outside the CDR3, taken from reference TRBV30 and TRBJ1-1): SQTIHQWPATLVQPVGSPLSLECTVEGTSNPNLYWYRQAAGRGLQLLFYSVGIGQISSEVPQNLSASRPQDRQFILSSKKLLLSDSGFYLCAWDRDTEAFFGQGTRLTVV.

V gene TRBV15 combines with J gene TRBJ1-4, with D maybe TRBD1 (5 bases). The germline gives CDR1 LNHNV, CDR2 YYDKDF (reference sequence). This CDR3 is built from 17 residues. V lost 3 bases and J 0 bases, leaving 14 bases between the germline ends. The CDR3, as DNA: TGTGCCACCAGCAGCCCTGGGACGGGTCCAACTAATGAAAAACTGTTTTTT. This encodes CATSSPGTGPTNEKLFF.

The CDR3 region is CASSFQDSFNEQFF. In DNA, the CDR3 is TGTGCCAGCAGCTTCCAGGACAGTTTTAATGAGCAGTTCTTC. V and J are TRBV7-9 and TRBJ2-1, with a possible D match to TRBD1 (6 bases). The ends were cut back, 3 bases at V and 7 bases at J, with 13 bases in the middle. The CDR3 covers 14 residues. Per the germline V gene, CDR1 is SEHNR and CDR2 is FQNEAQ (reference sequence).

The chain links TRBV5-1 to TRBJ2-7; D unclear. The CDR3 contains 15 residues. Germline V gene data show CDR1 as SGHRS and CDR2 as YFSETQ. Trimming cost V 0 bases and J 6 bases, with 16 bases left between them. CDR3 coding DNA: TGCGCCAGCAGCTTGGAACCCTCCGAATTGGGCGAGCAGTACTTC. Protein: CASSLEPSELGEQYF. The complete variable domain, with remaining parts taken from reference TRBV5-1 and TRBJ2-7, reads KAGVTQTPRYLIKTRGQQVTLSCSPISGHRSVSWYQQTPGQGLQFLFEYFSETQRNKGNFPGRFSGRQFSNSRSEMNVSTLELGDSALYLCASSLEPSELGEQYFGPGTRLTVT.

This sequence joins TRBV11-2 and TRBJ2-5, with a weak D call TRBD1 (5 bases). Per the germline V gene, CDR1 is SGHAT and CDR2 is FQNNGV. Trimming removed 0 bases at V and 2 bases at J, with 10 bases between. CDR3 length: 15 residues. The DNA of the CDR3 is TGTGCCAGCAGCTTAGATGGTCAGGGTCAAGAGACCCAGTACTTC. It translates to CASSLDGQGQETQYF.

This chain connects TRBV30 to TRBJ2-1, with 7 positions matching TRBD1. CDR1 is GTSNPN, CDR2 SVGIG, per germline (reference sequence). The V and J ends lost 7 bases and 6 bases, in that order; junction bases with no gene match: 3. The CDR3 covers 11 residues. CDR3 nucleotides: TGTGCCTACGGGACAGCCAATGAGCAGTTCTTC. This gives the protein CAYGTANEQFF.

This chain joins TRBV7-2 and TRBJ1-4; D remains ambiguous. Germline V gives CDR1 SGHTA, CDR2 FQGNSA. The CDR3 is 15 amino acids. The V and J ends lost 0 bases and 4 bases respectively, with 9 bases between them. The CDR3: CASSLAISSNEKLFF. DNA for the CDR3: TGTGCCAGCAGCTTAGCGATATCCAGTAATGAAAAACTGTTTTTT.

The chain uses TRBV2 and TRBJ1-6, with D maybe TRBD1 (6 bases). This CDR3 has 14 amino acids. With 10 bases removed from V and 6 bases from J, the gap between germline ends came to 16 bases. CDR1 and CDR2 from the germline V gene are SNHLY and FYNNEI. The CDR3 nucleotides read TGTGCCACTCGGCGGGAGGGGGTTAATTCACCCCTCCACTTT. Protein product: CATRREGVNSPLHF.

The rearrangement uses TRBV18 and TRBJ2-3, with TRBD2 matching over 8 bases. Trimming at V came to 4 bases and at J to 3 bases, leaving 9 bases not matched to a gene. The CDR3 consists of 16 residues. The germline V gene has CDR1 KGHSH and CDR2 LQKENI. The CDR3 DNA follows: TGTGCCAGCTCACAATTCGGGGGGGTCCCAACAGATACGCAGTATTTT. Protein: CASSQFGGVPTDTQYF. Full variable domain (rest looked up from reference TRBV18 and TRBJ2-3): NAGVMQNPRHLVRRRGQEARLRCSPMKGHSHVYWYRQLPEEGLKFMVYLQKENIIDESGMPKERFSAEFPKEGPSILRIQQVVRGDSAAYFCASSQFGGVPTDTQYFGPGTRLTVL.

The chain recombines TRBV11-2 with TRBJ2-7; D gene uncertain. The V end lost 1 base, the J end lost 2 bases, and 15 bases lay between the germline ends. Germline V lookup: CDR1 SGHAT, CDR2 FQNNGV. The CDR3 is made up of 16 amino acids. This CDR3 is CASSLASGYTPYEQYF. The CDR3 DNA reads as TGTGCCAGCAGCTTAGCGAGTGGATACACCCCCTACGAGCAGTACTTC.

This clone was found a few times. V is TRBV5-6 and J is TRBJ1-1; D remains ambiguous. V was clipped by 4 bases and J by 0 bases, with 7 bases between them. CDR3 length: 13 residues. Germline lookup yields CDR1 SGHDT and CDR2 YYEEEE. This CDR3 is CASSQTVNTEAFF. Written as DNA, the CDR3 is TGTGCCAGCAGCCAGACGGTGAACACTGAAGCTTTCTTT.

This chain links TRBV7-2 with TRBJ2-2, with 7 bases lining up with TRBD1. The CDR3 is 15 amino acids. CDR1 and CDR2 (germline): SGHTA, FQGNSA. The J segment lost 2 bases and the V segment lost 4 bases, leaving 4 bases of the junction unmatched. CDR3 DNA sequence: TGTGCCAGCAGCTACGGGGACAGTAACACCGGGGAGCTGTTTTTT. Translated: CASSYGDSNTGELFF.

This chain connects TRBV5-1 to TRBJ2-3, with D uncertain. V lost 0 bases, J lost 6 bases, and 11 bases lay in between. The CDR3 totals 14 residues. Germline V CDR1 and CDR2: SGHRS, YFSETQ. The CDR3 spells CASSLATAADTQYF. CDR3 nucleotide sequence: TGCGCCAGCAGCTTGGCTACTGCCGCCGATACGCAGTATTTT.

The chain couples TRBV9 to TRBJ1-3; D ambiguous. V was clipped by 0 bases and J by 4 bases, with 11 bases between them. Germline V lookup: CDR1 SGDLS, CDR2 YYNGEE. CDR3 length equals 15 residues. CDR3 region: CASSVVEGSGNTIYF. The CDR3 region has the DNA TGTGCCAGCAGCGTAGTTGAGGGTAGCGGAAACACCATATATTTT.

This rearrangement joins TRBV5-5 to TRBJ1-1; D unresolved. This CDR3 contains 17 residues. CDR1 SGHKS and CDR2 YYEKEE come from the germline V gene (reference sequence). Trimming stripped 0 bases from V and 1 base from J, with 16 bases between. CDR3 coding DNA: TGTGCCAGCAGCTTGGGGGCGAGATCCACGGCGAACACTGAAGCTTTCTTT. Protein product: CASSLGARSTANTEAFF.

V and J are TRBV7-3 and TRBJ1-4; D uncertain. Germline CDR1 and CDR2: SGHTA and FQGTGA. The CDR3 is 15 residues long. The V end lost 5 bases, the J end lost 1 base, and 11 bases lay between the germline ends. Here the CDR3 reads CASSAQAGTNEKLFF. CDR3 DNA: TGTGCCAGCAGCGCCCAGGCGGGAACTAATGAAAAACTGTTTTTT.

The rearrangement joins TRBV10-1 to TRBJ2-7, with D maybe TRBD1 (5 bases). The CDR3 consists of 12 residues. With 7 bases removed from V and 7 bases from J, the gap between germline ends came to 14 bases. Germline CDR1 and CDR2: WNHNN and SYGVQD (reference sequence). The CDR3 spells CASTKGASEQYF. The DNA of the CDR3 is TGCGCCAGCACCAAAGGGGCCTCTGAGCAGTACTTC.

Only one count was recorded for this clone. The chain carries TRBV7-9 and TRBJ2-1; D is perhaps TRBD1 or TRBD2 (5 bases each). CDR1 and CDR2 from the germline V gene are SEHNR and FQNEAQ (reference sequence). The CDR3 consists of 13 residues. Trimming took 2 bases from V and 6 from J, leaving 8 bases between them. The CDR3 loop reads CASSLWGSNEQFF. CDR3 bases: TGTGCCAGCAGCTTATGGGGGAGCAATGAGCAGTTCTTC.

This chain connects TRBV10-3 to TRBJ1-2, with D perhaps matching TRBD1 (6 bases). Germline V gene sequence: CDR1 ENHRY, CDR2 SYGVKD. The germline V and J ends were trimmed by 3 bases and 8 bases, with 19 bases remaining between them. This CDR3 is built from 15 residues. The CDR3 sequence: CAISDWGGEVDGYTF. The CDR3 DNA follows: TGTGCCATCAGTGATTGGGGGGGCGAGGTTGACGGCTACACCTTC.

J is TRBJ2-3 and V is TRBV11-3; the D gene could be TRBD1 or TRBD2 (5 bases each). CDR3 size: 17 residues. V lost 3 bases and J 4 bases, leaving 20 bases between the germline ends. Per germline, CDR1 SGHNT and CDR2 YENEEA. Here the CDR3 reads CASSLGSSGTAADTQYF. The CDR3 DNA sequence: TGTGCCAGCAGCTTGGGTTCATCGGGGACGGCGGCAGATACGCAGTATTTT.

This chain connects TRBV28 to TRBJ1-6; tentative D call: TRBD1 (6 bases). Trimming took off 7 bases at V and 8 bases at J, with 12 bases between the two ends. Looked up from germline, CDR1 is MDHEN and CDR2 is SYDVKM. The CDR3 contains 13 residues. The CDR3, as DNA: TGTGCCAGCAAGGGGGGATTCGATTCACCCCTCCACTTT. Translating gives CASKGGFDSPLHF.

V gene TRBV5-1 combines with J gene TRBJ2-3, with 10 bases identical to TRBD2. V lost 4 bases to trimming and J lost 5 bases; unmatched junction nucleotides: 10. CDR3 length: 16 residues. CDR1 and CDR2 (germline): SGHRS, YFSETQ. The CDR3 DNA is TGCGCCAGCAGCGCCCTCACTAGCGGGGTTGTAGATACGCAGTATTTT. It is translated as CASSALTSGVVDTQYF.

V gene TRBV19 combines with J gene TRBJ1-4, with D perhaps matching TRBD1 (6 bases). V was trimmed by 7 bases and J by 0 bases, leaving 21 bases between them. Germline CDR1 is LNHDA and CDR2 is SQIVND (reference sequence). The CDR3 totals 18 residues. The CDR3 sequence: CASIRSDRSSSTNEKLFF. The CDR3 DNA reads as TGTGCCAGTATTCGTTCTGACAGGAGTTCTTCAACTAATGAAAAACTGTTTTTT.